This T cell receptor beta chain was recovered during a study of cytomegalovirus exposure and HLA in healthy donors. Study-level results: In a later analysis, 17,000 or so TCR beta sequences were associated with HLA alleles at 0.05 false discovery rate. Among CMV-associated TCR beta chains, most appeared HLA-restricted in a later analysis.

Vbeta (60) and Jbeta (13) primers were used in the PCR. Produced via immunoSEQ multiplex PCR; TCRdb's table is partial and in-frame only. Here the sample spans 200,000 or so clones, over 65% being singletons. As to this clone: Its antigen is undetermined.

The specimen sequenced was PBMCs. This clonotype originated in a woman aged 50 to 65 in good health and CMV-seropositive.

CDR3 DNA sequence: TGTGCCAGCAGCTTCCCGACCCTTAGGGGCGAAAAACTGTTTTTT. The encoded protein is CASSFPTLRGEKLFF. The rearrangement uses TRBV7-9 and TRBJ1-4; a possible D gene is TRBD1 (5 bases). The CDR3 has 15 residues. Trimming stripped 3 bases from V and 8 bases from J, with 16 bases between. Germline V gene sequence: CDR1 SEHNR, CDR2 FQNEAQ (reference sequence). The full variable domain, rest sourced from reference TRBV7-9 and TRBJ1-4, is DTGVSQNPRHKITKRGQNVTFRCDPISEHNRLYWYRQTLGQGPEFLTYFQNEAQLEKSRLLSDRFSAERPKGSFSTLEIQRTEQGDSAMYLCASSFPTLRGEKLFFGSGTQLSVL.